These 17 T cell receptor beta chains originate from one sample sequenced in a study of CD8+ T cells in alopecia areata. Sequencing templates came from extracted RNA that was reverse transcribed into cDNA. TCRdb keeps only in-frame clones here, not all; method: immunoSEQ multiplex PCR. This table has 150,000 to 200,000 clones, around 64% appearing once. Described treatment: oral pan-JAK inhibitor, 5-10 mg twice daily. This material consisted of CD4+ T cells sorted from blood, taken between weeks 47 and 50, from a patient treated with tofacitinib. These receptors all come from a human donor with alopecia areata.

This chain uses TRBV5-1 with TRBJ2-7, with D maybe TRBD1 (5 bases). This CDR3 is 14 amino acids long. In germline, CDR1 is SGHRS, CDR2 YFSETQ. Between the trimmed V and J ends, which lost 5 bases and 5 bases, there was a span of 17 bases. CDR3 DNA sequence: TGCGCCAGCAGTTACTCCCTCCGGACAAACGAGCAGTACTTC. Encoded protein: CASSYSLRTNEQYF.

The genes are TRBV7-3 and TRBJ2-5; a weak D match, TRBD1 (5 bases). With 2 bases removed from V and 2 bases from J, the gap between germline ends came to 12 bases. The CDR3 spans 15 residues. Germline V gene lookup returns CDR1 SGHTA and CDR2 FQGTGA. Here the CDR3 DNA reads TGTGCCAGCAGCTTATTTGTGGGGCCGCAAGAGACCCAGTACTTC. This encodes CASSLFVGPQETQYF. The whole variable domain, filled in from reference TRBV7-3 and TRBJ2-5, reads GAGVSQTPSNKVTEKGKYVELRCDPISGHTALYWYRQSLGQGPEFLIYFQGTGAADDSGLPNDRFFAVRPEGSVSTLKIQRTERGDSAVYLCASSLFVGPQETQYFGPGTRLLVL.

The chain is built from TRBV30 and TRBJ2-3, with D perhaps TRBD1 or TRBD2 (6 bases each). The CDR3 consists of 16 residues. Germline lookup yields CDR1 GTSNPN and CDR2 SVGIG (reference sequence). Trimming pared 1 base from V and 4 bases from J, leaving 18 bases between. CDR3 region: CAWSGGLGGRADTQYF. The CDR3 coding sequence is TGTGCCTGGAGTGGGGGACTGGGGGGCCGCGCAGATACGCAGTATTTT. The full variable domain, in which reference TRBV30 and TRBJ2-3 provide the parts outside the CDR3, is SQTIHQWPATLVQPVGSPLSLECTVEGTSNPNLYWYRQAAGRGLQLLFYSVGIGQISSEVPQNLSASRPQDRQFILSSKKLLLSDSGFYLCAWSGGLGGRADTQYFGPGTRLTVL.

For the CDR3, the DNA is TGTGCCGGGGGACATGGGGGACAGGGCCCCTTTGGGACAGATACGCAGTATTTT. Encoded protein: CAGGHGGQGPFGTDTQYF. The gene calls are TRBV30 and TRBJ2-3; TRBD1 aligns across 9 bases. The CDR3 extends over 18 amino acids. The ends lost 8 bases at V and 3 bases at J; junction bases unmatched: 21. Germline V lookup: CDR1 GTSNPN, CDR2 SVGIG (reference sequence).

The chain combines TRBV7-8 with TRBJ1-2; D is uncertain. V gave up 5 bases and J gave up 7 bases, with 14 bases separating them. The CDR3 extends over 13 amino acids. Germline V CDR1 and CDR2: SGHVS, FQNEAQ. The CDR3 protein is CASSPDPSTGYTF. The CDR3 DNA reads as TGTGCCAGCAGCCCGGACCCCTCCACTGGCTACACCTTC.

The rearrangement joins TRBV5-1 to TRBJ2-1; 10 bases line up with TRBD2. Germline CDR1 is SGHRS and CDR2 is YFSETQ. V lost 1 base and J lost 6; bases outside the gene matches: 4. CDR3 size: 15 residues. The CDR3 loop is CASSLTSGTSNEQFF. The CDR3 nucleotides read TGCGCCAGCAGCTTGACTAGCGGGACAAGCAATGAGCAGTTCTTC.

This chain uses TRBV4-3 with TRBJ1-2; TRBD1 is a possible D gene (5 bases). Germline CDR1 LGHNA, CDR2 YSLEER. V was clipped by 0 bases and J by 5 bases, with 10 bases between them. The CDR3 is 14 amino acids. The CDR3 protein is CASSQDTGPYGYTF. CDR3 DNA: TGCGCCAGCAGCCAAGATACAGGTCCTTATGGCTACACCTTC.

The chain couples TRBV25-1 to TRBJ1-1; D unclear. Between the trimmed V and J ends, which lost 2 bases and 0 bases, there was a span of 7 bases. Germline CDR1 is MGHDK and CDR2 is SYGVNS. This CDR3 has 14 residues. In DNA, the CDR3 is TGTGCCAGCAGTGAAGTGGGGATGAACACTGAAGCTTTCTTT. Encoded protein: CASSEVGMNTEAFF.

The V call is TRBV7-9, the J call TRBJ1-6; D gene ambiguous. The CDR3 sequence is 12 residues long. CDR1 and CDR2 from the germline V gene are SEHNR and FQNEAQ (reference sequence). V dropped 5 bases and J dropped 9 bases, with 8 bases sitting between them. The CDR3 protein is CASSRPVSPLHF. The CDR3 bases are TGTGCCAGCAGCCGGCCCGTTTCACCCCTCCACTTT.

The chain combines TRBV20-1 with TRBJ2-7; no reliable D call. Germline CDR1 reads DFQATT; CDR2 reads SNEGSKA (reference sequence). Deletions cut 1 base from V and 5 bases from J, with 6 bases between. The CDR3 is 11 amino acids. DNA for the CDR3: TGCAGTGCTAGAGGTCATGACGAGCAGTACTTC. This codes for CSARGHDEQYF.

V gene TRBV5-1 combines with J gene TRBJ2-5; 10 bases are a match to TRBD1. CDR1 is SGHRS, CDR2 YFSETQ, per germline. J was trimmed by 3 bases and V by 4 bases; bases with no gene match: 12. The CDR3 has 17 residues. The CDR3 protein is CASSPPVGDRGKETQYF. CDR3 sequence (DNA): TGCGCCAGCAGCCCCCCCGTCGGGGACAGGGGAAAAGAGACCCAGTACTTC. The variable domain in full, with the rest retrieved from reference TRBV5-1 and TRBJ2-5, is KAGVTQTPRYLIKTRGQQVTLSCSPISGHRSVSWYQQTPGQGLQFLFEYFSETQRNKGNFPGRFSGRQFSNSRSEMNVSTLELGDSALYLCASSPPVGDRGKETQYFGPGTRLLVL.

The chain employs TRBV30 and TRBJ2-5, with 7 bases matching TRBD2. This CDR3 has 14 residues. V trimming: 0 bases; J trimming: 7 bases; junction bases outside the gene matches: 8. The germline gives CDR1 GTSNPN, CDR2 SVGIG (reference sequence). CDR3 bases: TGTGCCTGGAGTGTACGACCGGGGGGAGGGACCCAGTACTTC. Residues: CAWSVRPGGGTQYF.

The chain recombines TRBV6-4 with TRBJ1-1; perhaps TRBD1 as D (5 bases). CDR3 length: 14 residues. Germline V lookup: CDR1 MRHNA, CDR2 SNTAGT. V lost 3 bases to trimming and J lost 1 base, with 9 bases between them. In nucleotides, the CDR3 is TGTGCCAGCAGTGAGGGGCAGGGGAACACTGAAGCTTTCTTT. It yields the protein CASSEGQGNTEAFF.

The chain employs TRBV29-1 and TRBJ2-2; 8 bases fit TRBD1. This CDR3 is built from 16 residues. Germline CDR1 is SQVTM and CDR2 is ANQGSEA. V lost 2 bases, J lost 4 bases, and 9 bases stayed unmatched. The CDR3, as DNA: TGCAGCGTTGAACGTACACAGGGGGGTAGCACCGGGGAGCTGTTTTTT. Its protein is CSVERTQGGSTGELFF.

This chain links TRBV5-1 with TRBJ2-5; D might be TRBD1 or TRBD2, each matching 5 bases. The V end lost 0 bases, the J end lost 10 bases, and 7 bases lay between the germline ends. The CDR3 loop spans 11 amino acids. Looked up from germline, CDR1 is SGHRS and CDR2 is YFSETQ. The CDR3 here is CASSLGGVQYF. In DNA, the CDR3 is TGCGCCAGCAGCTTGGGAGGGGTCCAGTACTTC.

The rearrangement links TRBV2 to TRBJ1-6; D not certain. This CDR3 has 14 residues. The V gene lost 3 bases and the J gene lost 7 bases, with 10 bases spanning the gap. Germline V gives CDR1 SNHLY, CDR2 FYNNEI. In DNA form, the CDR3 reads TGTGCCAGCAGTGAGGACGGCCAAAATTCACCCCTCCACTTT. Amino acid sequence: CASSEDGQNSPLHF.

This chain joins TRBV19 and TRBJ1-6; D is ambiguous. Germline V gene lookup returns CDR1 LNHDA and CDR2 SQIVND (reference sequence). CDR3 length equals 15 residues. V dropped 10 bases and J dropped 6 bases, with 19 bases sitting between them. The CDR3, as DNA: TGTGCCACCTCCGGGCAAACCCGGGGTAATTCACCCCTCCACTTT. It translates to CATSGQTRGNSPLHF.